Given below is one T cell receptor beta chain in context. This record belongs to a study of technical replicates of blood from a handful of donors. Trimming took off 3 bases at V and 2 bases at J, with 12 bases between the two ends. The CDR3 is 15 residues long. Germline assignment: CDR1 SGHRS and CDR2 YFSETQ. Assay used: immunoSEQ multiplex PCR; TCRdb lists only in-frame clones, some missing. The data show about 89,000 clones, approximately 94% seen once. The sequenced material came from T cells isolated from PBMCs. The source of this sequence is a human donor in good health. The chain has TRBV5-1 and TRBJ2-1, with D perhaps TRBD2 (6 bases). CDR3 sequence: CASSWEPGAYNEQFF. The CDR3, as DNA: TGCGCCAGCAGCTGGGAGCCGGGGGCCTACAATGAGCAGTTCTTC.